The entry that follows covers one TCR beta chain sequence. There is no known antigen for this receptor. No base qualities exist here, and no much larger clone lies one base off it. TCRbeta CDR3 regions were amplified from genomic DNA by means of the immunoSEQ Assay, a bias-controlled multiplex PCR. Per the authors' processing: The number of nucleated cells in each sample was estimated from the amplification of reference gene primers within the assay. Sequence reads were collapsed and filtered to measure the absolute abundance of every unique TCRbeta CDR3 rearrangement. For each sample, productive Simpson clonality was calculated as the square root of Simpson's diversity index across productive rearrangements. Here the immuneACCESS table is served through TCRdb, limited to in-frame sequences with V and J called. Missing clones are a known gap in these copies; in checked studies unresolved V genes cover under half, and the rest lacks a known reason. The V and J calls and clone size are taken from that table; D and trimming were inferred from the DNA. The sample records roughly 71,000 clones, 70% to 90% of which are singletons. 1.5% to 2% of the sample is held by the ten biggest clonotypes.

The data are from a study of blood T cell repertoires in COVID-19 (TCRdb year 2020). About the investigation overall: Collaborator samples came from the United States, Italy and Spain and covered acute and convalescent phases of COVID-19. Where HLA class I and class II types were available, the types were taken from metadata supplied by the sample provider, not from assay-based typing. Nearly every sample came with metadata listing a de-identified subject ID, COVID-19 status, age in years and sex. The prospective study material was composed of cDNA or gDNA derived from T cells, B-cell-depleted T cells, or PBMCs. A freely available public database, intended as a resource for researchers studying the immune response to SARS-CoV-2, is where the repertoires were released. Subjects who had been exposed to COVID-19, were actively infected with it, or had recovered from it provided the deeply sampled blood TCRbeta repertoires that made up the dataset. Samples were obtained from the ongoing ImmuneRACE study (first 160 participants) and from 1,254 subjects provided by 6 global collaborators. Points the paper makes about the study in general: The quantity of clinical and demographic metadata differed by source and by participant and was supplied without curation.

Each collaborating institution followed its own protocols to collect whole blood in K2EDTA tubes. For TCRbeta analysis, collaborator samples were shipped as frozen whole blood, as isolated PBMCs, or as DNA extracted from either sample type. Taken from the germline V gene, the CDR1 and CDR2 loops are SNHLY and FYNNEI. Spanning cysteine to phenylalanine, the CDR3 consists of 13 amino acids. CDR3 DNA is the only sequence kept; it has 39 bases, read in frame from the first base. A distance of 11 bases separates the germline ends of V and J, which lose 5 bases and 4 bases respectively. This chain is built from TRBV2 and TRBJ1-1; the D gene is possibly TRBD1, with 6 bases matching. Material: peripheral blood. This TCR was recovered from a young man with acute or convalescent COVID-19. The CDR3 loop reads CASSLEGGTEAFF. The DNA is TGTGCCAGCAGTTTAGAAGGGGGCACTGAAGCTTTCTTT.